Below are 14 T cell receptor beta chains sequenced from a single sample in a study of T cell repertoires in cytomegalovirus infection. TCRdb passed the reads through MiXCR, listing each CDR3 protein once. The table shows around 250,000 distinct CDR3 sequences, with over 15% occurring only once. Input material: CD8+ T cells from PBMCs. Receptors originate from a human donor in good health (CMV status not recorded). Some clones in this sample may be carry-over from other donors' samples.

The chain has TRBV20-1 and TRBJ2-1; 12 bases are a match to TRBD2. Germline loops: CDR1 DFQATT, CDR2 SNEGSKA (reference sequence). Trimming removed 6 bases from V and 4 bases from J; junction bases left unmatched: 7. This CDR3 has 15 residues. CDR3 loop: CSARLAGDRYNEQFF. DNA of the CDR3: TGCAGTGCGAGACTAGCGGGGGACCGATACAATGAGCAGTTCTTC.

This clonotype was counted many times. J is TRBJ1-3 and V is TRBV5-5, with a weak D call TRBD1 (5 bases). Germline-derived CDR1 and CDR2 are SGHKS and YYEKEE (reference sequence). CDR3 size: 16 residues. Trimming removed 4 bases at V and 2 bases at J, with 16 bases between. The CDR3 DNA is TGTGCCAGCAGCCCTACCCGGGCAGGGACTGGAAACACCATATATTTT. It is translated as CASSPTRAGTGNTIYF. The full variable domain, in which reference TRBV5-5 and TRBJ1-3 provide the parts outside the CDR3, is DAGVTQSPTHLIKTRGQQVTLRCSPISGHKSVSWYQQVLGQGPQFIFQYYEKEERGRGNFPDRFSARQFPNYSSELNVNALLLGDSALYLCASSPTRAGTGNTIYFGEGSWLTVV.

CDR3 region: CASTWDRSNTGELFF. The CDR3 bases are TGTGCCAGCACCTGGGACAGGAGTAACACCGGGGAGCTGTTTTTT. The gene calls are TRBV28 and TRBJ2-2; 8 bases line up with TRBD1. This CDR3 region has 15 residues. Per the germline V gene, CDR1 is MDHEN and CDR2 is SYDVKM. The V gene end was trimmed by 7 bases and the J gene end by 2 bases; junction bases not matched to a gene: 6.

This chain links TRBV5-6 with TRBJ2-1; D is unresolved. Germline values: CDR1 SGHDT, CDR2 YYEEEE. Trimming took off 0 bases at V and 4 bases at J, with 14 bases between the two ends. The CDR3 is 16 amino acids. CDR3 residues: CASSLATPRDYNEQFF. The CDR3 DNA is TGTGCCAGCAGCTTGGCCACACCTAGGGATTACAATGAGCAGTTCTTC.

There are a few counts of this clonotype. The chain recombines TRBV11-2 with TRBJ2-1; 9 bases fit TRBD1. V lost 5 bases, J lost 0 bases, and 5 bases stayed unmatched. Germline loops: CDR1 SGHAT, CDR2 FQNNGV. This CDR3 has 16 amino acids. The CDR3 here is CASSGPTGGSYNEQFF. The CDR3 bases are TGTGCCAGCAGCGGACCGACAGGGGGCTCCTACAATGAGCAGTTCTTC.

CDR3 nucleotides: TGTGCCAGCAGCGCCCTAGCGGGGGCCAACACCGGGGAGCTGTTTTTT. Translated: CASSALAGANTGELFF. V is TRBV7-6 and J is TRBJ2-2, with 10 bases lining up with TRBD2. Germline V gene sequence: CDR1 SGHVS, CDR2 FNYEAQ. The CDR3 has 16 residues. V was pared by 5 bases and J by 2 bases, with 5 bases of the junction left unmatched. The whole variable domain, filled in from reference TRBV7-6 and TRBJ2-2, reads GAGVSQSPRYKVTKRGQDVALRCDPISGHVSLYWYRQALGQGPEFLTYFNYEAQQDKSGLPNDRFSAERPEGSISTLTIQRTEQRDSAMYRCASSALAGANTGELFFGEGSRLTVL.

Ten or more counts support this clonotype. The V call is TRBV7-2, the J call TRBJ2-7; TRBD2 aligns across 10 bases. Germline V CDR1 and CDR2: SGHTA, FQGNSA. Trimming cost V 5 bases and J 1 base; bases outside gene matches: 5. The CDR3 extends over 15 amino acids. The CDR3 DNA sequence: TGTGCCAGCAGCCCCTGGACTAGCGGATCCTACGAGCAGTACTTC. Its protein product is CASSPWTSGSYEQYF.

This clonotype was found many times. This chain uses TRBV7-6 with TRBJ2-7; 7 bases map to TRBD1. J was trimmed by 7 bases and V by 1 base; bases with no gene match: 10. Germline values: CDR1 SGHVS, CDR2 FNYEAQ. The CDR3 contains 15 residues. CDR3 region: CASSLDTGAVREQYF. The DNA of the CDR3 is TGTGCCAGCAGCTTAGATACAGGGGCGGTGAGGGAGCAGTACTTC.

There are a few counts of this clonotype. The chain recombines TRBV6-2 or TRBV6-3 with TRBJ2-7; 7 bases match TRBD2. This CDR3 is 13 amino acids long. Trimming removed 9 bases from V and 6 bases from J; junction bases left unmatched: 11. Germline V CDR1 and CDR2: MNHEY, SVGEGT. The CDR3 DNA reads as TGTGCCAGTAAGAGCGGGGTTCGTTCCGAGCAGTACTTC. As protein: CASKSGVRSEQYF.

Turning to this clonotype: At one boundary the junction diverges from the germline segment, which might be a read error. The genes are TRBV28 and TRBJ2-3; a weak D match, TRBD1 (5 bases). This CDR3 contains 15 residues. Per the germline V gene, CDR1 is MDHEN and CDR2 is SYDVKM. The CDR3 bases are TGTGCCAGCAGTTTAGGGGCGTTCGGCACGGATACGCAGTATTTT. This codes for CASSLGAFGTDTQYF.

The chain recombines TRBV28 with TRBJ2-5, with no clear D. Germline CDR1 MDHEN, CDR2 SYDVKM. The V end lost 4 bases, the J end lost 3 bases, and 12 bases lay between the germline ends. The CDR3 totals 14 residues. For the CDR3, the DNA is TGTGCCAGCAGTTGGACGGGCCGTGAAGAGACCCAGTACTTC. Its translation is CASSWTGREETQYF.

This clonotype was counted many times. The V and J genes are TRBV7-6 and TRBJ1-1; D is possibly TRBD1 (5 bases). Germline values: CDR1 SGHVS, CDR2 FNYEAQ. The CDR3 has 13 residues. V lost 4 bases and J 5 bases, leaving 11 bases between the germline ends. CDR3 in DNA: TGTGCCAGCAGCTGGGCGGGGGGGACTGAAGCTTTCTTT. Protein sequence: CASSWAGGTEAFF. The entire variable domain, with the rest obtained from reference TRBV7-6 and TRBJ1-1, is as follows: GAGVSQSPRYKVTKRGQDVALRCDPISGHVSLYWYRQALGQGPEFLTYFNYEAQQDKSGLPNDRFSAERPEGSISTLTIQRTEQRDSAMYRCASSWAGGTEAFFGQGTRLTVV.

This clonotype was observed many times. This rearrangement joins TRBV7-9 to TRBJ2-7, with 12 positions matching TRBD2. The CDR3 is 15 amino acids. Per the germline V gene, CDR1 is SEHNR and CDR2 is FQNEAQ (reference sequence). J gave up 2 bases and V 4 bases, and 3 bases lay outside the gene matches. The CDR3 is CASSSTSGGPYEQYF. CDR3 DNA sequence: TGTGCCAGCAGCTCTACTAGCGGGGGGCCCTACGAGCAGTACTTC.

The chain has TRBV5-6 and TRBJ2-1; 9 bases fit TRBD1. There are 16 residues in the CDR3. Looked up from germline, CDR1 is SGHDT and CDR2 is YYEEEE. V lost 1 base, J lost 8 bases, and 10 bases stayed unmatched. The CDR3 bases are TGTGCCAGCAGCTTGTCGCCGGGACAGGGTGTCCATGAGCAGTTCTTC. This translates into CASSLSPGQGVHEQFF.